This T cell receptor (beta chain) derives from a study of cytomegalovirus exposure and HLA in healthy donors. Findings and caveats of the study: When analyzed later, the rates of TCR association showed variation by HLA locus, with DRB1 the most and HLA-C the fewest.

With 60 Vbeta and 13 Jbeta primers, the PCR was carried out. TCRdb's table, derived via immunoSEQ multiplex PCR, lists solely in-frame clones and lacks some. In the table there are some 200,000 clones, around 80% of which are singletons. Donors were ostensibly healthy at sampling, although undocumented immune exposures were probable. Regarding this clone: Antigen unknown.

The TCR was taken from a woman in her 30s in good health and CMV-seronegative. The sample taken for sequencing was PBMCs.

The CDR3 here is CASSNDRASGYTF. DNA of the CDR3: TGTGCCAGTAGTAACGACAGGGCAAGTGGCTACACCTTC. The V and J genes are TRBV19 and TRBJ1-2, with TRBD1 matching 7 bases. Germline-derived CDR1 and CDR2 are LNHDA and SQIVND (reference sequence). CDR3 length: 13 amino acids. The V gene end was trimmed by 4 bases and the J gene end by 7 bases; junction bases not matched to a gene: 6.